The 11 T cell receptor beta chains below come from one sample, sequenced in a study of blood T cell repertoires in COVID-19. Sequencing was performed with immunoSEQ multiplex PCR; in TCRdb, only in-frame clones are kept and a portion is missing. This sample carries over 30,000 clones, around 82% of them seen once, and the ten largest clones take about 3.3%. The sequencing input was peripheral blood. These receptors were obtained from a man aged 45-65 years with acute or convalescent COVID-19.

The CDR3 bases are TGTGCCAGCAGTGCTGTCTCCGCTGAAGCTTTCTTT. Translating it yields CASSAVSAEAFF. The V and J genes are TRBV2 and TRBJ1-1, with D unclear. The germline V and J ends were trimmed by 4 bases and 6 bases, with 9 bases remaining between them. Per the germline V gene, CDR1 is SNHLY and CDR2 is FYNNEI. This CDR3 contains 12 residues. The entire variable domain, with the rest obtained from reference TRBV2 and TRBJ1-1, is as follows: EPEVTQTPSHQVTQMGQEVILRCVPISNHLYFYWYRQILGQKVEFLVSFYNNEISEKSEIFDDQFSVERPDGSNFTLKIRSTKLEDSAMYFCASSAVSAEAFFGQGTRLTVV.

The chain has TRBV7-2 and TRBJ2-1, with D possibly TRBD2 on 6 matching bases. This CDR3 has 14 residues. Trimming stripped 5 bases from V and 6 bases from J, with 14 bases between. Germline V gene data show CDR1 as SGHTA and CDR2 as FQGNSA. The CDR3 nucleotides read TGTGCCAGCAGCCCAACCGGGAGAAGCAATGAGCAGTTCTTC. Translation: CASSPTGRSNEQFF.

CDR3: CASRAGTEYGYTF. CDR3 in DNA: TGTGCCAGCAGGGCCGGGACAGAATATGGCTACACCTTC. The V and J genes are TRBV27 and TRBJ1-2; 7 bases are shared with TRBD1. The CDR3 spans 13 residues. In germline, CDR1 is MNHEY, CDR2 SMNVEV (reference sequence). The J segment lost 5 bases and the V segment lost 6 bases, leaving 6 bases of the junction unmatched.

This rearrangement joins TRBV11-2 to TRBJ1-6; D is possibly TRBD1 (6 bases). Trimming left V 8 bases short and J 10 bases short, with 18 bases between. The CDR3 is 14 amino acids. CDR1 is SGHAT, CDR2 FQNNGV, per germline. The CDR3 coding sequence is TGTGCCAGCGGCGAACAGGGAGTTTCGTCACCCCTCCACTTT. This codes for CASGEQGVSSPLHF.

This sequence joins TRBV2 and TRBJ2-7; 10 bases align to TRBD1. The CDR3 contains 15 residues. CDR1 and CDR2 from the germline V gene are SNHLY and FYNNEI. V shed 4 bases and J 3 bases; nucleotides not matched to a gene: 6. The CDR3 sequence is CASSVEGDRGYEQYF. The CDR3 DNA follows: TGTGCCAGCAGTGTAGAGGGGGACAGGGGCTACGAGCAGTACTTC.

This chain joins TRBV2 and TRBJ2-6, with a weak D call TRBD1 (6 bases). There are 15 residues in the CDR3. Trimming shortened V by 9 bases and J by 0 bases, and 12 bases separated the two germline ends. Germline CDR1 and CDR2: SNHLY and FYNNEI. CDR3 residues: CASDWDNSGANVLTF. CDR3 in DNA: TGTGCCAGTGACTGGGACAACTCTGGGGCCAACGTCCTGACTTTC. Full variable domain (rest looked up from reference TRBV2 and TRBJ2-6): EPEVTQTPSHQVTQMGQEVILRCVPISNHLYFYWYRQILGQKVEFLVSFYNNEISEKSEIFDDQFSVERPDGSNFTLKIRSTKLEDSAMYFCASDWDNSGANVLTFGAGSRLTVL.

The V and J genes are TRBV6-5 and TRBJ2-2; D possibly corresponds to TRBD2 (6 bases). Germline CDR1 MNHEY, CDR2 SVGAGI. The CDR3 sequence is 14 residues long. V gave up 6 bases and J gave up 9 bases, with 17 bases separating them. CDR3 DNA: TGTGCCAGCAGGGGGGTTTGGGAGGATAGGGAGCTGTTTTTT. This translates into CASRGVWEDRELFF.

The gene calls are TRBV6-5 and TRBJ1-1; D is uncertain. V was shortened by 0 bases and J by 8 bases, with 10 bases between the two germline ends. The CDR3 loop spans 13 amino acids. CDR1 is MNHEY, CDR2 SVGAGI, per germline. The CDR3 region is CASSYSGKKEAFF. DNA of the CDR3: TGTGCCAGCAGTTACTCGGGCAAGAAGGAAGCTTTCTTT.

The chain uses TRBV2 and TRBJ1-1, with D perhaps matching TRBD1 (6 bases). The CDR3 consists of 14 residues. Trimming took off 5 bases at V and 4 bases at J, with 14 bases between the two ends. Germline CDR1 is SNHLY and CDR2 is FYNNEI. The CDR3 nucleotides read TGTGCCAGCAGTAACCTAGCAGGGGTCACTGAAGCTTTCTTT. Protein: CASSNLAGVTEAFF.

V usage is TRBV5-6 and J usage is TRBJ2-1, with a tentative D call TRBD1 (5 bases). Trimming shortened V by 3 bases and J by 5 bases, and 9 bases separated the two germline ends. The CDR3 length is 13 residues. Germline values: CDR1 SGHDT, CDR2 YYEEEE. This CDR3 is CASSWAGNNEQFF. CDR3 nucleotides: TGTGCCAGCAGCTGGGCAGGGAACAATGAGCAGTTCTTC.

The genes are TRBV6-6 and TRBJ2-3, with 7 nucleotides matching TRBD2. Germline values: CDR1 MNHNY, CDR2 SVGAGI (reference sequence). The CDR3 covers 20 residues. With V trimmed by 5 bases and J by 1 base, 21 bases remained unmatched. This CDR3 reads CASSPPLRGRGRPGTDTQYF. CDR3 nucleotide sequence: TGTGCCAGCAGTCCACCTCTACGAGGGCGCGGGAGACCTGGCACAGATACGCAGTATTTT.